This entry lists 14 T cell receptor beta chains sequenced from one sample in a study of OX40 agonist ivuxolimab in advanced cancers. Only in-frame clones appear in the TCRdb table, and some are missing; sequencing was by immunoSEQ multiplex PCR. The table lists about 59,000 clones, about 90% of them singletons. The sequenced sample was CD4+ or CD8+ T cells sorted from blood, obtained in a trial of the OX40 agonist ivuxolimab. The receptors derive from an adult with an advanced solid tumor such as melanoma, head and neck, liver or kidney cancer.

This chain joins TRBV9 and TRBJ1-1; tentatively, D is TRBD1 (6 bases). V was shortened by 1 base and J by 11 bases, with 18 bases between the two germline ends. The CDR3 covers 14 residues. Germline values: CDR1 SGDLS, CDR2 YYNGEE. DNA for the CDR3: TGTGCCAGCAGCGTATCCGAGGGGGGGGCGAAGGCTTTCTTT. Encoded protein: CASSVSEGGAKAFF.

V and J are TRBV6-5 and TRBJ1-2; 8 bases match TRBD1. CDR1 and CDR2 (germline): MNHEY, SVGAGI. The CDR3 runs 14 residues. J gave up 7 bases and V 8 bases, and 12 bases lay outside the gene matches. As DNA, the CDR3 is TGTGCCAGCTCGGACAGGGTCACCGGAGGTGGCTACACCTTC. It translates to CASSDRVTGGGYTF.

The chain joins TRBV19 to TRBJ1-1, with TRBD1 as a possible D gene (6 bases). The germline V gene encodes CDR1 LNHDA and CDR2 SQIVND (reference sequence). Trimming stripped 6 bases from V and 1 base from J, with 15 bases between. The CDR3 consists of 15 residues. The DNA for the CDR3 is TGTGCCAGTAGCCCGACAGGATTAACGAACACTGAAGCTTTCTTT. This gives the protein CASSPTGLTNTEAFF.

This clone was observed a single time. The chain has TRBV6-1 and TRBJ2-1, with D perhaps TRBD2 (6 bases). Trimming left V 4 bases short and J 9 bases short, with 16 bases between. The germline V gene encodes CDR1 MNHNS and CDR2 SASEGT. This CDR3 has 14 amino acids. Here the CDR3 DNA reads TGTGCCAGCAGTGGTGCGGGGTTAACGGGTGAGCAGTTCTTC. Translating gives CASSGAGLTGEQFF.

The CDR3 sequence is CASSRAVRSQRQSTDTQYF. DNA of the CDR3: TGCGCCAGCAGCCGTGCTGTAAGGAGTCAACGACAAAGCACAGATACGCAGTATTTT. The rearrangement links TRBV4-1 to TRBJ2-3; no clear D gene. V lost 4 bases and J lost 0, with 23 bases in between. This CDR3 is built from 19 residues. CDR1 MGHRA and CDR2 YSYEKL come from the germline V gene.

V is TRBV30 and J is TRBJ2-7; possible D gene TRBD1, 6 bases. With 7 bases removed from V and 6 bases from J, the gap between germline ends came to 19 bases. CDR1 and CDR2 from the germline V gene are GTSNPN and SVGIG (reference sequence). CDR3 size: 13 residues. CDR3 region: CASKPGTRGEQYF. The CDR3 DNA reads TGTGCCTCTAAGCCCGGGACAAGAGGCGAGCAGTACTTC.

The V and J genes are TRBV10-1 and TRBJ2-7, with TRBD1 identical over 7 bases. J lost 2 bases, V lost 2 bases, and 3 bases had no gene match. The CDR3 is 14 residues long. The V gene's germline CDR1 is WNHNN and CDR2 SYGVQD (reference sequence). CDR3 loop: CASSETGVPYEQYF. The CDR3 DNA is TGCGCCAGCAGTGAGACAGGGGTCCCCTACGAGCAGTACTTC.

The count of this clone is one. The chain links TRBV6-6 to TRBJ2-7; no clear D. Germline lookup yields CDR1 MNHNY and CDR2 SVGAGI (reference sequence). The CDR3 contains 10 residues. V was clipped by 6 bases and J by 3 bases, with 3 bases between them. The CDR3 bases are TGTGCCAGCAGCCTCTACGAGCAGTACTTC. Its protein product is CASSLYEQYF.

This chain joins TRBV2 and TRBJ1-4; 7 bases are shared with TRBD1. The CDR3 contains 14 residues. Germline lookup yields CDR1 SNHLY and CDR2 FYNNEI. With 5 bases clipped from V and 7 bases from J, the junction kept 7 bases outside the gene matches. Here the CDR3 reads CASSLGGAGEKLFF. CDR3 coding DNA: TGTGCCAGCAGTCTAGGGGGCGCGGGTGAAAAACTGTTTTTT.

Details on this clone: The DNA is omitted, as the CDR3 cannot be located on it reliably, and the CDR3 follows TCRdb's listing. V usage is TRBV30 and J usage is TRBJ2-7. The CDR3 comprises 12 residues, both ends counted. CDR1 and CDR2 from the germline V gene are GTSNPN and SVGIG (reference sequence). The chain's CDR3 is CAWAPGTAGHYF.

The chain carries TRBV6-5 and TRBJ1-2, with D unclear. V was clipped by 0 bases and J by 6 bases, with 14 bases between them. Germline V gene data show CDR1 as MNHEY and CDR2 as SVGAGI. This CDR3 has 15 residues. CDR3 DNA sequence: TGTGCCAGCAGTTACTCGACGCTGGCGATCAATGGCTACACCTTC. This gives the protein CASSYSTLAINGYTF.

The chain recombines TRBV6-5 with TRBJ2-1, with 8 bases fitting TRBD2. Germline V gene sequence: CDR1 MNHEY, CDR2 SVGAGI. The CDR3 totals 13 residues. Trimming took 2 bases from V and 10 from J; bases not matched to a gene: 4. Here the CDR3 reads CASSYPGGSEQFF. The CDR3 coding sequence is TGTGCCAGCAGTTACCCGGGGGGGTCGGAGCAGTTCTTC.

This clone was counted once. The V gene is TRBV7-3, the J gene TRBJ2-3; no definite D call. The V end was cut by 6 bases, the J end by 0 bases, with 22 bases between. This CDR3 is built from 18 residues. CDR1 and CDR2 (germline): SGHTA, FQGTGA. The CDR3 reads CASSPVPKSSTSTDTQYF. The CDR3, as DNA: TGTGCCAGCAGTCCGGTGCCAAAGTCATCAACTAGCACAGATACGCAGTATTTT.

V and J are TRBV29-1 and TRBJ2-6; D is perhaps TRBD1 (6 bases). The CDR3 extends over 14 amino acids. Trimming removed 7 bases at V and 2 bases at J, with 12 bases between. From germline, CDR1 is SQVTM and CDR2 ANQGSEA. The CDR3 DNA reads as TGCAGCGCAAAAGCAGGGGCTGGGGCCAACGTCCTGACTTTC. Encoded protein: CSAKAGAGANVLTF.